This is a list of T cell receptor beta chains from one sample in a study of monozygotic twins with inflammatory bowel disease. With the 5' RACE reads reprocessed, TCRdb shows one record per CDR3 protein and no DNA. This table holds some 400,000 distinct CDR3 sequences. Sample: blood. These receptor sequences come from a human donor with ulcerative colitis or Crohn's disease, or a healthy co-twin of an affected twin (not recorded which). CDR3s include the opening cysteine and the closing phenylalanine or tryptophan. Fields, in order: V gene, J gene, CDR3 length, CDR3 protein.

TRBV20-1	TRBJ1-5	14	CSAGVTGRDQPQHF
TRBV5-5	TRBJ2-1	15	CASTSGGQLYNEQFF
TRBV5-5	TRBJ1-2	14	CASSPGPGGYGYTF
TRBV5-8	TRBJ1-1	12	CASSSTGFEAFF
TRBV7-2	TRBJ2-5	15	CASSLGLAVGETQYF
TRBV5-6	TRBJ1-4	15	CASSGTELGNEKLFF
TRBV5-1	TRBJ2-1	15	CASSPFQGGFGEQFF
TRBV20-1	TRBJ2-5	14	CSARDQGRQETQYF
TRBV7-2	TRBJ2-5	15	CASSPTSGVQETQYF
TRBV5-1	TRBJ2-7	14	CASSWPTDSYEQYF
TRBV20-1	TRBJ2-5	15	CSARKQDRVGETQYF
TRBV7-9	TRBJ2-1	16	CASSSSSGSSYNEQFF
TRBV18	TRBJ2-2	14	CASSPYTNTGELFF
TRBV5-1	TRBJ1-3	15	CASSDAGQGWDTIYF
TRBV28	TRBJ2-7	12	CASRDRGTEQYF
TRBV28	TRBJ2-2	19	CASNRRFGLAGGETGELFF
TRBV12-3/TRBV12-4	TRBJ1-1	13	CASSAGPNTEAFF
TRBV18	TRBJ1-1	13	CASSQSGGTEAFF
TRBV2	TRBJ2-7	14	CAGNRDSYQYEQYF
TRBV5-1	TRBJ2-5	16	CASSLSRGGATETQYF
TRBV6-6	TRBJ2-7	14	CASSPGPPGYEQYF
TRBV5-6	TRBJ1-2	15	CASSLGGATGVGYTF
TRBV12-3/TRBV12-4	TRBJ2-7	17	CASSQQVSRLSSYEQYF
TRBV19	TRBJ2-7	13	CASSSVLSYEQYF
TRBV12-3/TRBV12-4	TRBJ1-2	12	CASSPTGAGYTF
TRBV11-2	TRBJ1-1	15	CASSVIQGMNTEAFF
TRBV27	TRBJ2-7	15	CASGPGLSVGYEQYF
TRBV11-1	TRBJ2-2	18	CASRDPGASGSNTGELFF
TRBV2	TRBJ2-1	15	CASRRTESSYNEQFF
TRBV6-2/TRBV6-3	TRBJ2-5	16	CASTSWTGLGIETQYF
TRBV12-3/TRBV12-4	TRBJ2-3	16	CASSSERGGSTDTQYF
TRBV19	TRBJ2-5	15	CASKEGPAPVETQYF
TRBV12-3/TRBV12-4	TRBJ2-6	18	CASSLAGRGNSGANVLTF
TRBV7-3	TRBJ2-5	13	CASSPRGSQTQYF
TRBV4-3	TRBJ2-7	16	CASSPSGMYSSYEQYF
TRBV24-1	TRBJ2-1	16	CATSDYGGATYNEQFF
TRBV10-3	TRBJ1-2	16	CAISEREGAEIYGYTF
TRBV27	TRBJ1-6	15	CASSLKGEGDSPLHF